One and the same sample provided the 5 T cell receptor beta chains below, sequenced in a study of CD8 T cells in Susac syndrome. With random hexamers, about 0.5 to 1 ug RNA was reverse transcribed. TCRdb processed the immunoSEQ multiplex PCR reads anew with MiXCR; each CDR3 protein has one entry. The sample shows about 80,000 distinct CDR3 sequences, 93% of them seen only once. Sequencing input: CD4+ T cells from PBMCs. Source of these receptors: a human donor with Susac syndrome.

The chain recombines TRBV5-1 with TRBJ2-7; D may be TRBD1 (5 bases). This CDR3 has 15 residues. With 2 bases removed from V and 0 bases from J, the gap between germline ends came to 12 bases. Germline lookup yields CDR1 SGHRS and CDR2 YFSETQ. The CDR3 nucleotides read TGCGCCAGCAGCTTTCAGCCCGACAGCTCCTACGAGCAGTACTTC. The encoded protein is CASSFQPDSSYEQYF.

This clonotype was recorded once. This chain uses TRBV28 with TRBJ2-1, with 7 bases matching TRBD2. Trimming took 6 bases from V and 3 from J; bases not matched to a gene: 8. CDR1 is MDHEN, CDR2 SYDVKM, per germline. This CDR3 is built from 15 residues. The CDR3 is CASRWSGGVYNEQFF. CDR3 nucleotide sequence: TGTGCCAGCAGATGGTCGGGAGGAGTCTACAATGAGCAGTTCTTC.

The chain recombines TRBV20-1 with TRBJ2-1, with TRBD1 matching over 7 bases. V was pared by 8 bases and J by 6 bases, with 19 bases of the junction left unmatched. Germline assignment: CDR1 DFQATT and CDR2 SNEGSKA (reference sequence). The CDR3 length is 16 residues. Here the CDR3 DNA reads TGCAGTAGTACCGAAAGAAGGTTGGGACAGATCAATGAGCAGTTCTTC. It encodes CSSTERRLGQINEQFF.

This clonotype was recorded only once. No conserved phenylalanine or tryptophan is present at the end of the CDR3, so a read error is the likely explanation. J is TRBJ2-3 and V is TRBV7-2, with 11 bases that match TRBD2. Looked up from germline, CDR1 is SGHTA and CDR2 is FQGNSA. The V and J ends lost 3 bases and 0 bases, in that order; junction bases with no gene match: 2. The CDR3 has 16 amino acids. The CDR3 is CASSFLAGGSTDTQYV. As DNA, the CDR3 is TGTGCCAGCAGCTTTTTAGCGGGGGGGAGCACAGATACGCAGTATGTT.

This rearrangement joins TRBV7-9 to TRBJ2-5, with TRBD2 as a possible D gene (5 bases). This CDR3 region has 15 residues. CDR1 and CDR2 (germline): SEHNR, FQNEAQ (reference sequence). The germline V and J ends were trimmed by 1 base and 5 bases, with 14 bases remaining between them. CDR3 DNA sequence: TGTGCCAGCAGCTTAGGTCGGGGATCAAAGGAGACCCAGTACTTC. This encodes CASSLGRGSKETQYF.